These T cell receptor beta chains were read from a single sample in a study of Ad26.COV2.S vaccination and SARS-CoV-2 variants. The table came from immunoSEQ multiplex PCR; TCRdb's copy has only in-frame clones and leaves some out. The sample shows hundreds of thousands of clones, around 89% of them seen only once. The source material was peripheral blood, sampled in a trial of Ad26.COV2.S vaccine versus placebo. These TCRs come from a person between 18 and 65 years old who received the Ad26.COV2.S COVID-19 vaccine or a placebo. Both conserved end residues are part of each CDR3. A D gene is named only where the DNA matches it firmly. The listing skips clone size in some rows; elsewhere it reads once, few, many or a size class.

TGTGCCATCAGCTACGCCGTGGACAGACTGACTGGCTACACCTTC CAISYAVDRLTGYTF TRBJ1-2 . . TRBV10-3
TGCGCCAGCAGCTTGATGGCTAGCGGGGGTTGGGAGACCCAGTACTTC CASSLMASGGWETQYF TRBJ2-5 TRBD2 . TRBV5-1
TGTGCCAGCAGATCCCTGGACAGGGCTACTGAAGCTTTCTTT CASRSLDRATEAFF TRBJ1-1 TRBD1 . TRBV6-5
TGTGCCAGCAGCGTCCAGGGTTTTGGGAAGTCACCCCTCCACTTT CASSVQGFGKSPLHF TRBJ1-6 . . TRBV9
TGCGCCAGCAGCCAAGTAGGCATCTCTTATAGCTCCTATAATTCACCCCTCCACTTT CASSQVGISYSSYNSPLHF TRBJ1-6 . . TRBV4-3
TGCGCCAGCAGCCTTAGCGGGGGGGACAATGAGCAGTTCTTC CASSLSGGDNEQFF TRBJ2-1 TRBD2 . TRBV5-1
TGTGCCAGCAGCTTGTTCCTAGCGGGATTAATCTACGAGCAGTACTTC CASSLFLAGLIYEQYF TRBJ2-7 TRBD2 once TRBV5-6
TGCGCCAGCAGCCCGACAGGGTACGAGCAGTACTTC CASSPTGYEQYF TRBJ2-7 TRBD1 . TRBV5-1
TGTGCCAGCAGCAGCCCACACGGCCGGACAGGGGACAATGAGCAGTTCTTC CASSSPHGRTGDNEQFF TRBJ2-1 TRBD1 . TRBV3-1/TRBV3-2
TGTGCCAGCAGCGTAGTATCGGGGTATGAGCAGTTCTTC CASSVVSGYEQFF TRBJ2-1 . . TRBV9
TGCGCCAGCAGCCCCCGGGGAGGGTACGAGCAGTACTTC CASSPRGGYEQYF TRBJ2-7 TRBD2 . TRBV5-1
TGTGCCAGTAGCGGGACAGGGGACTACGAGCAGTACTTC CASSGTGDYEQYF TRBJ2-7 TRBD1 . TRBV19
TGTGCCAGCAGCCAACCCCTTTTAGCGGGAGGGCACAATGAGCAGTTCTTC CASSQPLLAGGHNEQFF TRBJ2-1 TRBD2 . TRBV3-1/TRBV3-2
TGTGCCAGCAGCGCCCTCCATGGCAGGGTCCCTGAAGCTTTCTTT CASSALHGRVPEAFF TRBJ1-1 . once TRBV11-2
TGCAGTGCTCAAAGGGACAATGAGCAGTTCTTC CSAQRDNEQFF TRBJ2-1 . . TRBV20-1
TGTGCCAGCAGCTTAGCCAGGGGGCAGAGCGGGGAGCTGTTTTTT CASSLARGQSGELFF TRBJ2-2 TRBD1 . TRBV11-1
TGTGCCAGCAGCTTTTCAGGCTCCTACAATGAGCAGTTCTTC CASSFSGSYNEQFF TRBJ2-1 . few TRBV7-2
TGCAGCGTTGAAGGGGAGTTGGGGGAGACCCAGTACTTC CSVEGELGETQYF TRBJ2-5 . . TRBV29-1
TGTGCCAGCAACCCGGGACAGGGTTTTGGCTACACCTTC CASNPGQGFGYTF TRBJ1-2 TRBD1 . TRBV25-1
TGTGCCATCAGTGAGTCAGGGACAGACACAGATACGCAGTATTTT CAISESGTDTDTQYF TRBJ2-3 TRBD1 . TRBV10-3
TGTGCCAGCAGCGCCTTTGGGGAGGGGTGGAACACTGAAGCTTTCTTT CASSAFGEGWNTEAFF TRBJ1-1 . . TRBV2
TGTGCCAGCAGGCGTGGGGTGAGACAGGCATACAATCAGCCCCAGCATTTT CASRRGVRQAYNQPQHF TRBJ1-5 . . TRBV7-8
TGTGCCAGCAGTCCCTCTGGGGCCAACGTCCTGACTTTC CASSPSGANVLTF TRBJ2-6 . . TRBV27
TGTGCCAGCAGCGGGACAGGGAGCCGGAACGAGCAGTACTTC CASSGTGSRNEQYF TRBJ2-7 TRBD1 . TRBV5-6
TGTGCCAGCAGTTACTCGCAGGGCCGTCAGCCCCAGCATTTT CASSYSQGRQPQHF TRBJ1-5 . . TRBV6-5
TGTGCCAGCAGCTTCCGGATGGTGGGGGGCTACACCTTC CASSFRMVGGYTF TRBJ1-2 . . TRBV21-1
TGTGCCAGCAGTTTCCTCGGCTACGAGCAGTACTTC CASSFLGYEQYF TRBJ2-7 . . TRBV12-3/TRBV12-4
TGTGCCAGTAGAGGAGGCAGCACAGATACGCAGTATTTT CASRGGSTDTQYF TRBJ2-3 . . TRBV19
TGTGCCAGCAGTCCCGTCCATTACAATGAGCAGTTCTTC CASSPVHYNEQFF TRBJ2-1 . . TRBV6-2/TRBV6-3
TGTGCCAGCAGATCACTCCGGGTGGGGAACACTGAAGCTTTCTTT CASRSLRVGNTEAFF TRBJ1-1 . . TRBV11-2
TGTGCCAGCAGTCACAGGGTTAATGAGCAGTTCTTC CASSHRVNEQFF TRBJ2-1 . . TRBV7-9
TGCAGCGTTGGATGGGGTACAGGGACTGACGGCTACACCTTC CSVGWGTGTDGYTF TRBJ1-2 . . TRBV29-1
TGCGCCAGCAGCCAAGTCGCGGGGTTAGGAGAGACCCAGTACTTC CASSQVAGLGETQYF TRBJ2-5 . . TRBV4-3
TGTGCCAGCAGCTTACATGGGACAGACGACAATGAGCAGTTCTTC CASSLHGTDDNEQFF TRBJ2-1 TRBD1 . TRBV7-2
TGTGCCAGCATGCGGTTGGGGCTGGCCGGGGAGCAGTACTTC CASMRLGLAGEQYF TRBJ2-7 . . TRBV2
TGCGCCAGCAGCCAATCCCCCGTGGGGTCGAACACCGGGGAGCTGTTTTTT CASSQSPVGSNTGELFF TRBJ2-2 . . TRBV4-3
TGTGCCAGCAGCCCGAACAACCAGGGGACTGAAAAACTGTTTTTT CASSPNNQGTEKLFF TRBJ1-4 . . TRBV3-1/TRBV3-2
TGTGCCAGCTCACCACAATTGGGAGACAATGAGCAGTTCTTC CASSPQLGDNEQFF TRBJ2-1 . . TRBV18
TGTGCCAGCACCAAAGGAGGGACGGGGGCCAACGTCCTGACTTTC CASTKGGTGANVLTF TRBJ2-6 . . TRBV6-5
TGTGCCAGCAGCTTATCGTCAGATACGCAGTATTTT CASSLSSDTQYF TRBJ2-3 . . TRBV7-2
TGTGCCAGCAGTTCGGTGACCTATCCAGATACGCAGTATTTT CASSSVTYPDTQYF TRBJ2-3 . . TRBV28